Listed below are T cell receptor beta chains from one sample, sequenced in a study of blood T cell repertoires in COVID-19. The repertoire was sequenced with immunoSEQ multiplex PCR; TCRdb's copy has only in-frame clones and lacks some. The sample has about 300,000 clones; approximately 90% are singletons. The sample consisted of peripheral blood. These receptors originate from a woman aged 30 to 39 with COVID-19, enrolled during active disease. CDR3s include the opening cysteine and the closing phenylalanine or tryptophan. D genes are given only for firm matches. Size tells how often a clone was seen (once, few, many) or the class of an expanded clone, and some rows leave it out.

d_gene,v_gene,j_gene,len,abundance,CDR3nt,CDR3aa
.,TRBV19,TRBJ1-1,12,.,TGTGCCAGTAGTTCCCAGAACACTGAAGCTTTCTTT,CASSSQNTEAFF
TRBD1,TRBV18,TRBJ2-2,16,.,TGTGCCAGCAGTACCCGCGACAGGGGTGGAACCGGGGAGCTGTTTTTT,CASSTRDRGGTGELFF
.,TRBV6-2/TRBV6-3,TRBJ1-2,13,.,TGTGCCAGCAGTCCCGGAGGGCCCTATGGCTACACCTTC,CASSPGGPYGYTF
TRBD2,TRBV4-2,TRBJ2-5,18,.,TGTGCCAGCAGCCAAGTCTGGGCGGGGGGTCAGAGCGAAGAGACCCAGTACTTC,CASSQVWAGGQSEETQYF
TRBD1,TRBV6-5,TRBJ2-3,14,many,TGTGCCAGTGGACCGGGACAGGGGGCAGATACGCAGTATTTT,CASGPGQGADTQYF
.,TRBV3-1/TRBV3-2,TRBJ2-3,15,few,TGTGCCAGCAGCCCCACCCGGGTTGGGAGGGATACGCAGTATTTT,CASSPTRVGRDTQYF
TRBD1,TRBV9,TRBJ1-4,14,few,TGTGCCAGCAGCCCGGGAGAGGGGGCGTTAAAACTGTTTTTT,CASSPGEGALKLFF
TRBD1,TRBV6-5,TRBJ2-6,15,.,TGTGCCAGCGGACAGGGGACATTCGGGGCCAACGTCCTGACTTTC,CASGQGTFGANVLTF
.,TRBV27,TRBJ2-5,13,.,TGTGCCATTCTGACTAACCGACAAGAGACCCAGTACTTC,CAILTNRQETQYF
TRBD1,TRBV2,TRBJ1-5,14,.,TGTGCCAGCAGTGAACAGTCTGGGACAGGCAACCAGCATTTT,CASSEQSGTGNQHF
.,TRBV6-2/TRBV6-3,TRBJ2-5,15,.,TGTGCCAGCAGCTCTCCGGCGGGGACCCAAGAGACCCAGTACTTC,CASSSPAGTQETQYF
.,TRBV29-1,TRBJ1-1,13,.,TGCAGCGTTACCGGACAGTCGAACACTGAAGCTTTCTTT,CSVTGQSNTEAFF
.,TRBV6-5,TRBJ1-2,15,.,TGTGCCAGCACCGAAAGGGGTTTTCGGAACTATGGCTACACCTTC,CASTERGFRNYGYTF
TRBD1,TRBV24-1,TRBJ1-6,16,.,TGTGCCACCAGTGACTATCCGGGACAGGAAAATTCACCCCTCCACTTT,CATSDYPGQENSPLHF
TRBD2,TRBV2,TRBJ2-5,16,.,TGTGCCAGCAGTTTTAGCGGGGGCGTCCCCCGAGAGACCCAGTACTTC,CASSFSGGVPRETQYF
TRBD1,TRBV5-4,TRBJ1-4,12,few,TGTGCCCCCCTTTGGAGGGGGCGGAAACTGTTTTTT,CAPLWRGRKLFF
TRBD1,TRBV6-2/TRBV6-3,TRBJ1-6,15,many,TGTGCCAGCGGCCCCCCCGAGGACAGGGGTTCACCCCTCCACTTT,CASGPPEDRGSPLHF
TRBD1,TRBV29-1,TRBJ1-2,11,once,TGCAGCTCGTGGACAGGGAAGGGCTACACCTTC,CSSWTGKGYTF
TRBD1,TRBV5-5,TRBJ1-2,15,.,TGTGCCAGCAGCGGCCGGGACAGGGGTGACTATGGCTACACCTTC,CASSGRDRGDYGYTF
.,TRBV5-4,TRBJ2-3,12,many,TGTGCCAGCAGCCTTCCCGGGGATACGCAGTATTTT,CASSLPGDTQYF
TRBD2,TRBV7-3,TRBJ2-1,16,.,TGTGCCAGCAGCTCACTAGCGGGGGGGTCCTACAATGAGCAGTTCTTC,CASSSLAGGSYNEQFF
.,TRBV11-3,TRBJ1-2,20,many,TGTGCCAGCAGCTTAGGCCCGAGACTAAATTCCAGGGATAGCGGCTATGGCTACACCTTC,CASSLGPRLNSRDSGYGYTF
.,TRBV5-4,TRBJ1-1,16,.,TGTGCCAGCAGCTTGTTTAGGGGGTTGGTGAACACTGAAGCTTTCTTT,CASSLFRGLVNTEAFF
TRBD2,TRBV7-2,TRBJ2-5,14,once,TGTGCCAGCAGCTTCGGGGGGGCTGGAGAGACCCAGTACTTC,CASSFGGAGETQYF
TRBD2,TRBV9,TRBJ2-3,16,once,TGTGCCAGCAGCGTACTCCCGGCGGGGGTTACAGATACGCAGTATTTT,CASSVLPAGVTDTQYF
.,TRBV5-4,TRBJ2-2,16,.,TGTGCCAGCAGCTCCCCCGGGGATGGGGAAGCCGGGGAGCTGTTTTTT,CASSSPGDGEAGELFF